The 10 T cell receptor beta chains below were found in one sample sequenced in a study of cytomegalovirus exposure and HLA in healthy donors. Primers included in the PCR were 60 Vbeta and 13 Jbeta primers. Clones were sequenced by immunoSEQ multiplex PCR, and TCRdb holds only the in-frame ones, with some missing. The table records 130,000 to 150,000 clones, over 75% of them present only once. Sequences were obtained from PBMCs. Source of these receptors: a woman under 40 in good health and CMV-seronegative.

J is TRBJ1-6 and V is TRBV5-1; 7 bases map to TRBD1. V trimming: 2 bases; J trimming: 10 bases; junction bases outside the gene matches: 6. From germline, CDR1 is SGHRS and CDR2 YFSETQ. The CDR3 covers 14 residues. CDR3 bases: TGCGCCAGCAGCTTACAGGGGCTGGGATCACCCCTCCACTTT. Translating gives CASSLQGLGSPLHF.

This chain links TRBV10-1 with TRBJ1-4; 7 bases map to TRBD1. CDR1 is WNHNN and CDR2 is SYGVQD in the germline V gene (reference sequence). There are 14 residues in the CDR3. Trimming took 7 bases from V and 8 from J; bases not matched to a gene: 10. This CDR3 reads CASTMTGRDEKLFF. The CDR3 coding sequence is TGCGCCAGCACTATGACAGGGAGAGACGAAAAACTGTTTTTT.

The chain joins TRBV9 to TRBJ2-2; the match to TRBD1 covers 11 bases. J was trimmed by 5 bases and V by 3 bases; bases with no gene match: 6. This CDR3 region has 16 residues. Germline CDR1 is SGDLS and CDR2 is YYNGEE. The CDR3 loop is CASSAPGDRGTGELFF. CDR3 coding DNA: TGTGCCAGCAGCGCGCCAGGGGACAGGGGGACCGGGGAGCTGTTTTTT.

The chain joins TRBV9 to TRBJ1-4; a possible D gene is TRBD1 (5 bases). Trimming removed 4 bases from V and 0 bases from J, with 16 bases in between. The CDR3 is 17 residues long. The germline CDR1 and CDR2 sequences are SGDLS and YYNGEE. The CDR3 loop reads CASSSLDRRATNEKLFF. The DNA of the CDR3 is TGTGCCAGCAGCTCGTTAGACAGACGTGCAACTAATGAAAAACTGTTTTTT.

The CDR3 is CATADYNEQFF. The CDR3 DNA is TGTGCCACTGCAGACTACAATGAGCAGTTCTTC. The chain couples TRBV15 to TRBJ2-1, with D unclear. Trimming shortened V by 9 bases and J by 3 bases, and 6 bases separated the two germline ends. The CDR3 has 11 residues. Looked up from germline, CDR1 is LNHNV and CDR2 is YYDKDF (reference sequence). The full variable domain, with the rest looked up from reference TRBV15 and TRBJ2-1, is DAMVIQNPRYQVTQFGKPVTLSCSQTLNHNVMYWYQQKSSQAPKLLFHYYDKDFNNEADTPDNFQSRRPNTSFCFLDIRSPGLGDTAMYLCATADYNEQFFGPGTRLTVL.

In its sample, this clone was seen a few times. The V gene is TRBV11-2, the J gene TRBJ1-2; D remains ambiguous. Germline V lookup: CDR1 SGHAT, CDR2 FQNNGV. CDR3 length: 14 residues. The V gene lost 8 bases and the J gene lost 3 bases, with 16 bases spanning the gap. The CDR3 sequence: CASGREGMDYGYTF. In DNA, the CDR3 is TGTGCCAGCGGTCGGGAGGGCATGGACTATGGCTACACCTTC.

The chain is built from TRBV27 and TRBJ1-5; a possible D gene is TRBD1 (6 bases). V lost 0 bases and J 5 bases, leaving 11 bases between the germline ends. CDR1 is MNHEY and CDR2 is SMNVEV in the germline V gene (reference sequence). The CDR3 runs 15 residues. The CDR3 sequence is CASSLSWGRDQPQHF. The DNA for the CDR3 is TGTGCCAGCAGTTTATCATGGGGGCGTGATCAGCCCCAGCATTTT.

As DNA, the CDR3 is TGTGCCAGTAGTATCCCAGGGGGGAGATTGGATGGCTACACCTTC. It yields the protein CASSIPGGRLDGYTF. The rearrangement links TRBV19 to TRBJ1-2; 7 nucleotides align to TRBD1. The CDR3 is made up of 15 amino acids. V shed 3 bases and J 6 bases; nucleotides not matched to a gene: 10. Germline values: CDR1 LNHDA, CDR2 SQIVND (reference sequence).

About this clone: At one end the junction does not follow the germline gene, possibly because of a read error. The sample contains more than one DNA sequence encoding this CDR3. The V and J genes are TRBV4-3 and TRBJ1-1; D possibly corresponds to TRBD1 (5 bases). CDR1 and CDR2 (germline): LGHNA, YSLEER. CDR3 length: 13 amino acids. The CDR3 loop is CASSLLAGNEAFF. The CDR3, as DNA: TGCGCCAGTAGCCTCCTTGCAGGGAATGAAGCTTTCTTT.

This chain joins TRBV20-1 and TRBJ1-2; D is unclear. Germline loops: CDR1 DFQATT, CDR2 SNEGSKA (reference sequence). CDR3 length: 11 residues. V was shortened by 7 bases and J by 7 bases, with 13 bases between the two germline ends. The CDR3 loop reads CSVSLDSGYTF. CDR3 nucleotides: TGCAGTGTCAGCCTAGATAGTGGCTACACCTTC.